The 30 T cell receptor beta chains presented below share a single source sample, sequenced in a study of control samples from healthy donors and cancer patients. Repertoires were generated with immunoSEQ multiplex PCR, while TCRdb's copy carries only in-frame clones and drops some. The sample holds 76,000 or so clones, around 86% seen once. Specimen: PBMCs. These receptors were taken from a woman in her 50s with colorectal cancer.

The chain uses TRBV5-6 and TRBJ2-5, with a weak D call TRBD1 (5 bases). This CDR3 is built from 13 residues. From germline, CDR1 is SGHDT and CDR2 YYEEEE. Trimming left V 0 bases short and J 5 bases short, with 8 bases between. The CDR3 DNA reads TGTGCCAGCAGCTTGGAGGGGTGGGAGACCCAGTACTTC. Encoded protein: CASSLEGWETQYF.

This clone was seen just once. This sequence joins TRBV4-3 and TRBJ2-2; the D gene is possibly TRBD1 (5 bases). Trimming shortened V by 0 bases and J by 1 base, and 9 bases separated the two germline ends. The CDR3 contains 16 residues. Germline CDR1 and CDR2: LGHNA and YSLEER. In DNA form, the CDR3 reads TGCGCCAGCAGCCAAGAAACCGACAGGAACACCGGGGAGCTGTTTTTT. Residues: CASSQETDRNTGELFF.

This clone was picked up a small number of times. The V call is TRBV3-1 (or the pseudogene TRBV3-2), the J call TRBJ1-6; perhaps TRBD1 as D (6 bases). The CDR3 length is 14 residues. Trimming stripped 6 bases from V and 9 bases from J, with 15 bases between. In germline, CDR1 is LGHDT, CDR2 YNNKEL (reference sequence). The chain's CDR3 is CASSLYQGSSPLHF. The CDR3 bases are TGTGCCAGCAGTCTTTATCAGGGGAGTTCACCCCTCCACTTT.

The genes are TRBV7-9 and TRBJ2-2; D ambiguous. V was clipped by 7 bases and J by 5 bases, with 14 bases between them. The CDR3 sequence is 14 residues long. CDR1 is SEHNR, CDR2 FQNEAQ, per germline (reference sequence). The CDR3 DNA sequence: TGTGCCAGCACCCCCCGAAAGGGTACCGGGGAGCTGTTTTTT. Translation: CASTPRKGTGELFF. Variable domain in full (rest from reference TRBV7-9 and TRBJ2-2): DTGVSQNPRHKITKRGQNVTFRCDPISEHNRLYWYRQTLGQGPEFLTYFQNEAQLEKSRLLSDRFSAERPKGSFSTLEIQRTEQGDSAMYLCASTPRKGTGELFFGEGSRLTVL.

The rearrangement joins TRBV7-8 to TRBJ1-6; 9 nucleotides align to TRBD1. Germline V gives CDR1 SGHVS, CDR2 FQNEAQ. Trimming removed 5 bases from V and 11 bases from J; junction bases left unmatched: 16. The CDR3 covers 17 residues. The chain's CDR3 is CASSQHNNRGLSAPLHF. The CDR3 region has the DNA TGTGCCAGCAGCCAACACAACAACAGGGGGCTATCGGCACCCCTCCACTTT.

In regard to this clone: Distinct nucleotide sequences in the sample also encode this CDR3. Here the CDR3 reads CASSSTGGGYGYTF. The CDR3 nucleotides read TGTGCCAGCAGCTCCACAGGGGGCGGCTATGGCTACACCTTC. The chain employs TRBV2 and TRBJ1-2, with TRBD1 identical over 9 bases. V lost 6 bases and J lost 4; bases outside the gene matches: 6. The CDR3 extends over 14 amino acids. Germline loops: CDR1 SNHLY, CDR2 FYNNEI.

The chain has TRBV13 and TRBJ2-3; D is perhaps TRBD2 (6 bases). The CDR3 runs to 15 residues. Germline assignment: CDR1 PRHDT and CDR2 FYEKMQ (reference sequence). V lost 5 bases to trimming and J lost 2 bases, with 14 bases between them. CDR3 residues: CASSASSVPTDTQYF. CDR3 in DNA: TGTGCCAGCAGCGCCTCTAGCGTCCCCACAGATACGCAGTATTTT.

The CDR3 coding sequence is TGCGCCAGCTCCTCGGGACAGGGGGCCTACAATGAGCAGTTCTTC. Protein: CASSSGQGAYNEQFF. The rearrangement uses TRBV10-2 and TRBJ2-1, with 11 positions matching TRBD1. The CDR3 contains 15 residues. Germline CDR1 reads WSHSY; CDR2 reads SAAADI. The junction had 5 bases not matched to a gene; V was cut back by 8 bases and J by 2 bases.

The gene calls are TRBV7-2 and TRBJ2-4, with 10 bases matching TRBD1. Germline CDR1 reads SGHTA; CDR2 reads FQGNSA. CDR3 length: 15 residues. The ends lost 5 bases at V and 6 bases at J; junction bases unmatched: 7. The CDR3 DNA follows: TGTGCCAGCAGCCAAGGGACAGGGGTTGGAAACATTCAGTACTTC. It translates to CASSQGTGVGNIQYF.

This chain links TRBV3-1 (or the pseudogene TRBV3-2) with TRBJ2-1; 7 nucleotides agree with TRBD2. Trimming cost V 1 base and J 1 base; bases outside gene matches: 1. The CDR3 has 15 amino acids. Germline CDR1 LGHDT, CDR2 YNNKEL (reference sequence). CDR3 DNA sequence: TGTGCCAGCAGCCAAGTCGGGGGGTCCTACAATGAGCAGTTCTTC. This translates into CASSQVGGSYNEQFF.

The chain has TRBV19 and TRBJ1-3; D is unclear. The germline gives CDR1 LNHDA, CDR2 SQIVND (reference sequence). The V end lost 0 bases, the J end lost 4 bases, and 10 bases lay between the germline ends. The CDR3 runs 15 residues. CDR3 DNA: TGTGCCAGTAGTATAGATTACGCAGCAGGAAACACCATATATTTT. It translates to CASSIDYAAGNTIYF.

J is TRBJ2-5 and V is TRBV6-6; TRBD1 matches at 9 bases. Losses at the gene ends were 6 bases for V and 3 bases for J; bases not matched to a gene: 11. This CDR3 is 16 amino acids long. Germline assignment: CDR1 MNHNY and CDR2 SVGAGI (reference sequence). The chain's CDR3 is CASSSHRDRVKETQYF. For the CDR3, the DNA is TGTGCCAGCAGCTCTCACCGGGACAGGGTGAAAGAGACCCAGTACTTC.

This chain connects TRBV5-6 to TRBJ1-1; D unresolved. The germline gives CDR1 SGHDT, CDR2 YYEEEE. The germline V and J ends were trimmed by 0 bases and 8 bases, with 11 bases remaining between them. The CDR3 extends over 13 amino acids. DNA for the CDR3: TGTGCCAGCAGCTTGGGTATCCAGAGAGAAGCTTTCTTT. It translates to CASSLGIQREAFF.

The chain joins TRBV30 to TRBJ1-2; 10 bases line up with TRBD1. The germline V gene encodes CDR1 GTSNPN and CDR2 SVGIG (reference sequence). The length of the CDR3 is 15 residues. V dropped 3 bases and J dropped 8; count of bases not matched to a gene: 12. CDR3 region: CAWRWGTGDTGGYTF. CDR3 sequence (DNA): TGTGCCTGGAGGTGGGGGACAGGGGATACGGGAGGCTACACCTTC.

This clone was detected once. The CDR3 region has the DNA TGTGCCAGCAGTTACGGTGAACAAGAGACCCAGTACTTC. Translation: CASSYGEQETQYF. This rearrangement joins TRBV6-5 to TRBJ2-5; D gene unclear. The CDR3 totals 13 residues. Germline CDR1 reads MNHEY; CDR2 reads SVGAGI. V was cut by 2 bases and J by 2 bases, with 6 bases left in between.

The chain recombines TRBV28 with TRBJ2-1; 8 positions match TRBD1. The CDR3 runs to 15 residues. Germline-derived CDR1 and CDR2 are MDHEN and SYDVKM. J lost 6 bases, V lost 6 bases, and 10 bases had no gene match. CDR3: CASSPGQGSVNEQFF. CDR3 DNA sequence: TGTGCCAGCAGCCCCGGACAGGGCTCGGTCAATGAGCAGTTCTTC.

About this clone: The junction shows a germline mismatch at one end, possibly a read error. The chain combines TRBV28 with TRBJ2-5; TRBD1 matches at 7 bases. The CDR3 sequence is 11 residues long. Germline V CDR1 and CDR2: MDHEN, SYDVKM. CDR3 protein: CASSNRGVTDF. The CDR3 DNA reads TGTGCCAGCAGCAACAGGGGCGTCACGGACTTC.

CDR3 sequence (DNA): TGTGCCAGCAGCTCCGCGGGACAGGGAGGTAGGAATGAGCAGTTCTTC. This translates into CASSSAGQGGRNEQFF. V gene TRBV7-3 combines with J gene TRBJ2-1, with 9 bases aligning to TRBD1. The V and J ends lost 4 bases and 7 bases, in that order; junction bases with no gene match: 11. Germline lookup yields CDR1 SGHTA and CDR2 FQGTGA. The CDR3 extends over 16 amino acids.

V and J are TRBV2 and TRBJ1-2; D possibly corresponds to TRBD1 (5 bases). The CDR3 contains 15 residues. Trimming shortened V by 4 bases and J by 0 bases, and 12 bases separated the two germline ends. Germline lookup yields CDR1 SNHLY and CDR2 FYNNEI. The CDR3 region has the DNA TGTGCCAGCAGTGGGCAGGGAGCAGCTAACTATGGCTACACCTTC. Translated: CASSGQGAANYGYTF.

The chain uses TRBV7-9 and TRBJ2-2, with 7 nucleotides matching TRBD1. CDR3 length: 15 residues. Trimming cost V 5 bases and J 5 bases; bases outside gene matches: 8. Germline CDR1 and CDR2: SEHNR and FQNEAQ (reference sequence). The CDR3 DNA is TGTGCCAGCAGCCCCGGGACAGTTTTAACCGGGGAGCTGTTTTTT. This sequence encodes CASSPGTVLTGELFF.

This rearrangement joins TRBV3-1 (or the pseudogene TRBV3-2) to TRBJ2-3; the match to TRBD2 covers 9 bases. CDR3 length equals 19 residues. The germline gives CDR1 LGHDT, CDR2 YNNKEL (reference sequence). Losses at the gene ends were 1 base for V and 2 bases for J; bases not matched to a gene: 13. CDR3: CASSQGWAGGVPNTDTQYF. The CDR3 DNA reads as TGTGCCAGCAGCCAAGGTTGGGCGGGGGGGGTCCCGAACACAGATACGCAGTATTTT.

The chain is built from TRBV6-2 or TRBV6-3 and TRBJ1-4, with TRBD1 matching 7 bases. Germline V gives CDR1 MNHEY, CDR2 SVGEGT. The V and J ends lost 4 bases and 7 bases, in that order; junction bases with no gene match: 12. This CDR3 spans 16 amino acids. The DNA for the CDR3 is TGTGCCAGCAGTTCCCCGTCGACAGGGAAGGGTGAAAAACTGTTTTTT. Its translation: CASSSPSTGKGEKLFF.

The CDR3 sequence is CASRDGTLAEPLHF. CDR3 nucleotides: TGTGCCAGCAGAGACGGGACCTTGGCCGAGCCCCTCCACTTT. This sequence joins TRBV28 and TRBJ1-6; TRBD1 is a possible D gene (5 bases). Germline CDR1 is MDHEN and CDR2 is SYDVKM. V lost 6 bases and J lost 13, with 19 bases in between. The length of the CDR3 is 14 residues.

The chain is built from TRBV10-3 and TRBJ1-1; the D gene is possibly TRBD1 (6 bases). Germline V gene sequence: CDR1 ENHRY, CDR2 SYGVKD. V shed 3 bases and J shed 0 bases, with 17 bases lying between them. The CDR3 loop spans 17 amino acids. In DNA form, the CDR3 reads TGTGCCATCAGTGAAGGTTCAGGGGCCAGCATGAACACTGAAGCTTTCTTT. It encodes CAISEGSGASMNTEAFF.

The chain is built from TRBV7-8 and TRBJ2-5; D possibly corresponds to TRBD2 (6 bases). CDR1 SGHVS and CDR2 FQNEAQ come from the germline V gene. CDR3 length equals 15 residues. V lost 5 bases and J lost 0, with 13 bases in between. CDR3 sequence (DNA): TGTGCCAGCAGCCCACGGGGAGGTAACCAAGAGACCCAGTACTTC. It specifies CASSPRGGNQETQYF.

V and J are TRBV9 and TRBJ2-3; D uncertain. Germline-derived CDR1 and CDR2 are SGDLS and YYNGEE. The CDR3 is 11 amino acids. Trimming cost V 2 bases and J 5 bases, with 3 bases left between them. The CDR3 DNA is TGTGCCAGCAGCGTGAAAGATACGCAGTATTTT. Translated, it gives CASSVKDTQYF.

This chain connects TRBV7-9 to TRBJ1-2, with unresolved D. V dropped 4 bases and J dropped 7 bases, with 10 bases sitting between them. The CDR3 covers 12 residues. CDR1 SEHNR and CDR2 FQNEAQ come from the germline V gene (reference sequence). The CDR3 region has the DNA TGTGCCAGCAGCTCTTCGGGTCCTGGCTACACCTTC. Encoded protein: CASSSSGPGYTF.

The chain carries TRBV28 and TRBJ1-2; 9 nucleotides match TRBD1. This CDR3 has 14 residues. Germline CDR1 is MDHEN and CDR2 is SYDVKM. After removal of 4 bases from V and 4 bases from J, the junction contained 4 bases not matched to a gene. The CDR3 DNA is TGTGCCAGCAGTTCACAGGGGGCGCGCTATGGCTACACCTTC. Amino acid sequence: CASSSQGARYGYTF.

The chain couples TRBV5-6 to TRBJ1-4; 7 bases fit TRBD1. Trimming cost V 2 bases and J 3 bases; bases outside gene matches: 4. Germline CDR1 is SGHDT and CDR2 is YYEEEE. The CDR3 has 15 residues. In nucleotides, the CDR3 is TGTGCCAGCAGCTTAAGGGGGCTGTCTAATGAAAAACTGTTTTTT. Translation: CASSLRGLSNEKLFF. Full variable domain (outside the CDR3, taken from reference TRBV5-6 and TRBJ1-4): DAGVTQSPTHLIKTRGQQVTLRCSPKSGHDTVSWYQQALGQGPQFIFQYYEEEERQRGNFPDRFSGHQFPNYSSELNVNALLLGDSALYLCASSLRGLSNEKLFFGSGTQLSVL.

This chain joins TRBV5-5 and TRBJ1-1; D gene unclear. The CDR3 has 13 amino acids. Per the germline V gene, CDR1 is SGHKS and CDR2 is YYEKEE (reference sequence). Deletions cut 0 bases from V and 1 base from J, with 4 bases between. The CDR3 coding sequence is TGTGCCAGCAGCTTGGTAGCGAACACTGAAGCTTTCTTT. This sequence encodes CASSLVANTEAFF.